The present entry profiles one T cell receptor beta chain with its context. Here immunoSEQ multiplex PCR was the method, and the copy in TCRdb shows in-frame clones only, minus some. This table holds some 150,000 clones, approximately 91% found once. Time point denoted: baseline pretreatment blood. Treatment here: 15 Gy SBRT to primary tumor, nephrectomy 4 weeks later. This sample is drawn from a study of radiation and T cells in renal cell carcinoma. The germline gives CDR1 SGHRS, CDR2 YFSETQ. The CDR3 contains 13 residues. V lost 1 base and J 6 bases, leaving 9 bases between the germline ends. The source is a woman aged 45-65 years with renal cell carcinoma. V is TRBV5-1 and J is TRBJ2-3, with unresolved D. This sample comprised blood, obtained from a patient whose treatment included radiotherapy and nephrectomy. The CDR3: CASSLSTVDTQYF. In nucleotides, the CDR3 is TGCGCCAGCAGCTTGAGTACGGTGGATACGCAGTATTTT. The full variable domain, with the rest looked up from reference TRBV5-1 and TRBJ2-3, is KAGVTQTPRYLIKTRGQQVTLSCSPISGHRSVSWYQQTPGQGLQFLFEYFSETQRNKGNFPGRFSGRQFSNSRSEMNVSTLELGDSALYLCASSLSTVDTQYFGPGTRLTVL.